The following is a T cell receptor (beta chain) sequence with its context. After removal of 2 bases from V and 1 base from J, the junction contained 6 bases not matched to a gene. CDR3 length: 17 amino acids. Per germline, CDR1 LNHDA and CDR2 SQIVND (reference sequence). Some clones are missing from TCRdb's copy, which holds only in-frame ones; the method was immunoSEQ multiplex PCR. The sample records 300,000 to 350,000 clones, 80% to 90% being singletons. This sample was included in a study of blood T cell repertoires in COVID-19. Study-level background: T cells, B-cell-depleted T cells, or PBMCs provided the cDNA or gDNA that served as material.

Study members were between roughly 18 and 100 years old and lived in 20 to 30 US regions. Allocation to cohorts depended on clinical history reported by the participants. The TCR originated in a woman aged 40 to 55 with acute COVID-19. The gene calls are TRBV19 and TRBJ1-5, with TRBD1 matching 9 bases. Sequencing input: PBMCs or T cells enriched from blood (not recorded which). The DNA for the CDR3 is TGTGCCAGTAGTATATCGGACAGGGGAAGGAGCAATCAGCCCCAGCATTTT. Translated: CASSISDRGRSNQPQHF.